The clone carrying this TCR beta chain has at least ten counts. What it recognizes is unknown. This CDR3 is 15 amino acids long. Trimming cost V 5 bases and J 5 bases; bases outside gene matches: 7. Germline V gene data show CDR1 as MGHDK and CDR2 as SYGVNS. The data derive from a study of metastatic and nonmetastatic thyroid tumors. As for the study in general: Repertoire comparison spanned blood and tumor or nodule tissue of malignant and benign thyroid patients. Study conclusions and caveats: Malignant tumors reportedly showed significantly higher TCR beta diversity than benign nodules in both blood and tumor.

Authors' data handling: It was from CDR3 differences across clinicopathological groups that a distant-metastasis classifier for papillary thyroid cancer was built. Via MiXCR, TCRdb re-called the PCR reads. V and J calls and clone size were set by TCRdb, not the authors. This table has about 40,000 clones, about 15% appearing once. Prior to thyroid surgery, none of the patients had received any treatment. The sample consisted of tumor tissue. This TCR was sampled from a female donor with papillary thyroid cancer or a benign thyroid nodule (not recorded which). Some clones in this sample may be carry-over from other donors' samples. The V and J genes are TRBV25-1 and TRBJ2-7, with TRBD2 matching over 12 bases. The CDR3 region is CASSTYLAGGDEQYF. CDR3 nucleotide sequence: TGTGCCAGCAGTACCTATCTAGCGGGAGGGGACGAGCAGTACTTC.